This is a list of T cell receptor beta chains from one sample in a study of blood T cells in healthy people across ages. TCRdb reprocessed the 5' RACE reads via MiXCR and lists one record per CDR3 protein. The table lists 1.5 million to 1.9 million distinct CDR3 sequences, approximately 43% of them singletons. Sequenced sample: blood. All receptors come from a woman aged 18-29 years in good health. Both conserved end residues are part of each CDR3. D genes are given only for firm matches. Clone sizes are given selectively: once, few, many, or a class where the clone is expanded.

TRBJ2-7 | TRBV11-2 | . | . | TGTGCCAGCAGCTTTACCAGGCAGTACTTC | CASSFTRQYF
TRBJ1-1 | TRBV6-2/TRBV6-3 | . | . | TGTGCCAGCAGTAGCCTTTGGGGGCTTGAAGCTTTCTTT | CASSSLWGLEAFF
TRBJ2-5 | TRBV4-3 | . | . | TGCGCCAGCAGCCAAGATCTAAGTTTCCCGAATGAGCAGTACTTC | CASSQDLSFPNEQYF
TRBJ2-1 | TRBV5-1 | few | TRBD1 | TGCGCCAGCAGCGTCGGACAGGGGACGACCTACAATGAGCAGTTCTTC | CASSVGQGTTYNEQFF
TRBJ2-3 | TRBV11-2 | few | . | TGTGCCAGCAGCTTTCTGCGGACTTCAGATACGCAGTATTTT | CASSFLRTSDTQYF
TRBJ2-2 | TRBV7-9 | few | . | TGTGCCAGCACCTCAGGGACCAACACCGGGGAGCTGTTTTTT | CASTSGTNTGELFF
TRBJ2-7 | TRBV4-1 | many | . | TGCGCCAGCAGCCAGCCATTAGGCGAGCAGTACTTC | CASSQPLGEQYF
TRBJ2-1 | TRBV7-9 | . | . | TGTGCCAGCAGCTGGGTGAGAGCAGTGAATGAGCAGTTCTTC | CASSWVRAVNEQFF
TRBJ2-5 | TRBV20-1 | once | . | TGCAGTGCCCTTGGGGATAGCGGTCAAGAGACCCAGTACTTC | CSALGDSGQETQYF
TRBJ2-1 | TRBV9 | few | . | TGTGCCAGCAGCGTAGGGCCGGGACGGAGGTACAATGAGCAGTTCTTC | CASSVGPGRRYNEQFF
TRBJ2-3 | TRBV4-3 | . | . | TGCGCCAGCAGCCAATTAGCCGACAGCGCTGGGACAGATACGCAGTATTTT | CASSQLADSAGTDTQYF
TRBJ1-1 | TRBV9 | . | . | TGTGCCAGCAGCGTAGATGGCCGGGGGAATACTGAAGCTTTCTTT | CASSVDGRGNTEAFF
TRBJ2-1 | TRBV7-7 | few | . | TGTGCTAGCAGCTTAGAACAGCCTTCCGAGCAGTTCTTC | CASSLEQPSEQFF
TRBJ1-4 | TRBV6-1 | few | . | TGTGCCAGCAGTGACTTAGGCGGGACTAATGAAAAACTGTTTTTT | CASSDLGGTNEKLFF
TRBJ2-5 | TRBV7-9 | . | TRBD1 | TGTGCCAACCATACGTTCACAGGGGTTCACCAAGAGACCCAGTACTTC | CANHTFTGVHQETQYF
TRBJ1-2 | TRBV3-1 | . | . | TGTGCCAGCAGCCAAGATATCGGAAGGGATGGCTACACCTTC | CASSQDIGRDGYTF
TRBJ2-7 | TRBV25-1 | few | TRBD1 | TGTGCCAGCAGTTCCCCCGGGACAGATCTCTACGAGCAGTACTTC | CASSSPGTDLYEQYF
TRBJ2-5 | TRBV7-6 | . | . | TGTGCCAGCAGCGGATCCTGGACGGGAGTAAGTGGTTTGGAGACCCAGTACTTC | CASSGSWTGVSGLETQYF
TRBJ1-6 | TRBV27 | . | TRBD1 | TGTGCCAGCAGTTTATCAGGTCGGACAGGGGGTTTTAGCTCCTATAATTCACCCCTCCACTTT | CASSLSGRTGGFSSYNSPLHF
TRBJ2-5 | TRBV27 | . | . | TGTGCCAGCAGTCCACGGGACGGACAACAAGAGACCCAGTACTTC | CASSPRDGQQETQYF
TRBJ2-1 | TRBV5-1 | many | TRBD2 | TGTGCCAGCAGCTTAGGCGGGAGCTCCTACAATGAGCAGTTCTTC | CASSLGGSSYNEQFF
TRBJ1-6 | TRBV20-1 | few | TRBD1 | TGCAGTGCTAGGGACCGACAGGGACCGTATTCACCCCTCCACTTT | CSARDRQGPYSPLHF
TRBJ2-1 | TRBV6-5 | few | . | TGTGCCAGCAGTTTAAGACAGCCCAATGAGCAGTTCTTC | CASSLRQPNEQFF
TRBJ2-5 | TRBV6-1 | . | . | TGTGCCAGCAGTGCGGTGCGTTTCCAAGAGACCCAGTACTTC | CASSAVRFQETQYF
TRBJ2-3 | TRBV24-1 | . | TRBD2 | TGTGCCACCCGATTCCGGGACACTGAGCGGGAGGACTACACAGATACGCAGTATTTT | CATRFRDTEREDYTDTQYF
TRBJ2-3 | TRBV25-1 | . | TRBD2 | TGTGCCAGCAGTGAAAGTCAAGCGGGGGCGACCTCCGGAGATACGCAGTATTTT | CASSESQAGATSGDTQYF
TRBJ2-7 | TRBV6-2/TRBV6-3 | few | . | TGTGCCAGCGCGGCAAAGGAATCCTACGAGCAGTACTTC | CASAAKESYEQYF
TRBJ2-1 | TRBV6-6 | . | . | TGTGCCAGCGAAGAATACAATGAGCAGTTCTTC | CASEEYNEQFF
TRBJ2-1 | TRBV9 | . | . | TGTGCCAGCAGCGTGACTACTCTGGCTGAGCAGTTCTTC | CASSVTTLAEQFF
TRBJ2-1 | TRBV4-1 | . | . | TGCGCCAGCAGCCAAGGAGACGAGTACAATGAGCAGTATTTC | CASSQGDEYNEQYF
TRBJ1-2 | TRBV20-1 | . | . | TGCAGTGGGGCCCGCACCAACTATGGCTACACCTTC | CSGARTNYGYTF
TRBJ2-1 | TRBV4-1 | few | . | TGCGCCAGCAGCCAAGGCGCGAACAATGAGCAGTTCTTC | CASSQGANNEQFF
TRBJ1-4 | TRBV7-9 | . | TRBD1 | TGTGCCAGCAGCGTCGACAGGGGTAGTCGAAAACTGTTTTTT | CASSVDRGSRKLFF
TRBJ2-3 | TRBV20-1 | . | TRBD2 | TGCAGTGCCAACCGCCGACTAGCGGGGATCACAGATACGCAGTATTTT | CSANRRLAGITDTQYF
TRBJ2-1 | TRBV4-3 | . | TRBD2 | TGCGCCAGCAGCCAAGCTTACCCGGAACTAGCGGGGGCGGATGAGCAGTTCTTC | CASSQAYPELAGADEQFF
TRBJ2-3 | TRBV3-1 | few | . | TGTGCCAGCAGCTCTACAGGGAATACGCAGTATTTT | CASSSTGNTQYF
TRBJ2-7 | TRBV7-9 | . | TRBD2 | TGTGCCAGCAGCTTACTAGACGGGGGGGCGAATGAGCAGTACTTC | CASSLLDGGANEQYF
TRBJ2-3 | TRBV7-9 | few | TRBD2 | TGTGCCAGCAGCTTATCTACTAGCGGGGCAGATACGCAGTATTTT | CASSLSTSGADTQYF